The present TCR beta chain was sequenced within a study of blood T cells in healthy people across ages. Looking at the study overall: About one barcoded beta molecule per two T cells came from capture by template switching.

Every sample had a minimum of 6.5 million PBMCs isolated. Next came a second PCR, run for 7 to 11 cycles, which used a sample-barcoded 5' primer along with a J-beta primer mix. TCRdb recomputed calls from the 5' RACE reads with MiXCR, one row per CDR3 protein. Found here are about 1.6 million distinct CDR3 sequences, around 35% of them singletons; the top ten hold about 11%. This CDR3 region has 14 residues. V shed 5 bases, J shed 1 base, and the junction held 5 bases outside the gene matches. CDR1 and CDR2 (germline): LNHNV, YYDKDF (reference sequence). There are many counts of this clonotype. The rearrangement joins TRBV15 to TRBJ2-7; 7 bases agree with TRBD1. The specimen was blood. The clonotype originates from a woman aged 25 to 39 in good health. CDR3 DNA: TGTGCCACCAGCCCCCGACAGGGATCCTACGAGCAGTACTTC. Translated: CATSPRQGSYEQYF.